This section outlines one T cell receptor beta chain sequence together with its context. The PCR made use of 60 Vbeta and 13 Jbeta primers. Profiling relied on immunoSEQ multiplex PCR, and the TCRdb table lists in-frame clones only, not all of them. The data show around 150,000 clones, under 70% seen once. The length of the CDR3 is 15 residues. Trimming stripped 1 base from V and 2 bases from J, with 10 bases between. The germline V gene encodes CDR1 SGHVS and CDR2 FNYEAQ. The sample comes from a study of cytomegalovirus exposure and HLA in healthy donors. The receptor was isolated from a woman aged 35 to 49 in good health and CMV-seropositive. This chain connects TRBV7-6 to TRBJ2-3; maybe TRBD1 (5 bases). The sequenced sample was PBMCs. Here the CDR3 reads CASSLGQGYTDTQYF. The CDR3 DNA reads TGTGCCAGCAGCTTAGGGCAGGGATACACAGATACGCAGTATTTT.